Presented here are 10 T cell receptor beta chains from one specimen sequenced in a study of cytomegalovirus exposure and HLA in healthy donors (dated by TCRdb to about 2017). The library came from the immunoSEQ multiplex PCR assay. For the multiplex PCR, a mixture combining 60 forward primers for TCR Vbeta segments and 13 reverse primers for TCR Jbeta segments was used. This immuneACCESS table, as held by TCRdb, lists in-frame sequences with V and J called but not all clones. Of the missing ones, under half trace to an unresolved V gene in checked studies; the others have no known cause. Here the sample has about 200,000 clones; 76% occur a single time. Jointly, the top ten make up 0.63% of the sample. The sequencing sample was made of PBMCs. The receptors stem from a man between 18 and 29 years old in good health and CMV-seronegative.

V usage is TRBV7-9 and J usage is TRBJ2-1, with TRBD2 identical over 8 bases. The CDR3 has 15 amino acids. Germline trimming cut 0 bases from V and 8 bases from J; bases unmatched to any gene: 6. The V gene's germline CDR1 is SEHNR and CDR2 FQNEAQ (reference sequence). CDR3 residues: CASSLALGLVHEQFF. The CDR3 DNA reads as TGTGCCAGCAGCTTAGCGCTGGGACTAGTCCATGAGCAGTTCTTC.

The CDR3 DNA reads TGTGCCAGCAGACCTCATGTCCGGGGTTCCTACGAGCAGTACTTC. This codes for CASRPHVRGSYEQYF. The chain joins TRBV6-6 to TRBJ2-7; TRBD2 might be the D (5 bases). The ends were cut back, 6 bases at V and 1 base at J, with 16 bases in the middle. CDR3 size: 15 residues. CDR1 and CDR2 (germline): MNHNY, SVGAGI (reference sequence).

The J gene is TRBJ2-5, the V gene TRBV25-1, with 12 positions matching TRBD1. Germline assignment: CDR1 MGHDK and CDR2 SYGVNS. This CDR3 region has 15 residues. V was clipped by 3 bases and J by 5 bases; unmatched bases: 4. The CDR3 DNA is TGTGCCAGCAGTGAGCCCGGGACAGGGGGCGAGACCCAGTACTTC. Its protein is CASSEPGTGGETQYF.

This chain uses TRBV30 with TRBJ2-1; tentatively, D is TRBD2 (6 bases). Germline V lookup: CDR1 GTSNPN, CDR2 SVGIG (reference sequence). This CDR3 is 13 amino acids long. The V end lost 3 bases, the J end lost 5 bases, and 11 bases lay between the germline ends. The CDR3 DNA is TGTGCCTGGAGCGAGCGGGCCGACAATGAGCAGTTCTTC. It codes for CAWSERADNEQFF.

The rearrangement joins TRBV30 to TRBJ1-1, with D unclear. Between the trimmed V and J ends, which lost 0 bases and 6 bases, there was a span of 8 bases. The CDR3 length is 12 residues. Germline lookup yields CDR1 GTSNPN and CDR2 SVGIG (reference sequence). Here the CDR3 reads CAWSVPQAEAFF. The CDR3 DNA reads TGTGCCTGGAGTGTACCGCAGGCTGAAGCTTTCTTT.

J is TRBJ2-1 and V is TRBV10-2; 7 nucleotides align to TRBD2. The CDR3 contains 14 residues. J was trimmed by 5 bases and V by 2 bases; bases with no gene match: 3. The germline gives CDR1 WSHSY, CDR2 SAAADI. The CDR3 DNA reads TGCGCCAGCAGTGAGGGACTAGTGAACAATGAGCAGTTCTTC. Translated, it gives CASSEGLVNNEQFF.

This rearrangement joins TRBV12-2 to TRBJ2-3; no DNA check was done on the table's D call, TRBD2. TRBV12-2 represents a pseudogene. This CDR3 comprises 16 residues. The DNA of the CDR3 is TGTGCAAGTCGCTTCGGACTAGCGGGGGGCACAGATACGCAGTATTTT. Translating gives CASRFGLAGGTDTQYF.

The chain carries TRBV6-5 and TRBJ2-2, with D perhaps TRBD1 (6 bases). This CDR3 has 14 amino acids. Germline V CDR1 and CDR2: MNHEY, SVGAGI. V was cut by 6 bases and J by 3 bases, with 11 bases left in between. CDR3 in DNA: TGTGCCAGCAGACCGGACAGTTACACCGGGGAGCTGTTTTTT. This codes for CASRPDSYTGELFF.

The rearrangement joins TRBV5-5 to TRBJ2-6, with a possible D match to TRBD2 (5 bases). The V gene lost 4 bases and the J gene lost 3 bases, with 8 bases spanning the gap. CDR1 is SGHKS, CDR2 YYEKEE, per germline (reference sequence). The CDR3 loop spans 14 amino acids. CDR3 amino acids: CASSGGDGANVLTF. The CDR3 nucleotides are TGTGCCAGCAGCGGAGGTGATGGGGCCAACGTCCTGACTTTC.

V is TRBV6-1 and J is TRBJ1-1, with D perhaps TRBD1 (5 bases). Trimming stripped 6 bases from V and 2 bases from J, with 13 bases between. CDR3 size: 14 residues. Germline-derived CDR1 and CDR2 are MNHNS and SASEGT. The CDR3 region has the DNA TGTGCCAGCAGCCCCGGGGGGATCAACACTGAAGCTTTCTTT. It translates to CASSPGGINTEAFF.